This entry lists 18 T cell receptor beta chains sequenced from one sample in a study of T cell changes during pregnancy in multiple sclerosis. Sequenced by immunoSEQ multiplex PCR; TCRdb stores in-frame clones only, minus some. The sample lists approximately 54,000 clones, more than 85% occurring once. The source was peripheral blood, collected after pregnancy. These receptors all come from a female donor in good health, enrolled as a control in a pregnancy study.

There are a few counts of this clone. V and J are TRBV19 and TRBJ2-3, with 8 bases lining up with TRBD2. The V gene end was trimmed by 4 bases and the J gene end by 2 bases; junction bases not matched to a gene: 5. Per germline, CDR1 LNHDA and CDR2 SQIVND (reference sequence). The CDR3 has 15 residues. Here the CDR3 DNA reads TGTGCCAGTAGTACGACGGGGGGGTTCACAGATACGCAGTATTTT. The encoded protein is CASSTTGGFTDTQYF.

The J gene is TRBJ1-4, the V gene TRBV28; no clear D. Germline CDR1 and CDR2: MDHEN and SYDVKM. The V and J ends lost 6 bases and 5 bases respectively, with 10 bases between them. The CDR3 is 13 residues long. CDR3 DNA sequence: TGTGCCAGCAGCCGGGTCCTCAATGAAAAACTGTTTTTT. It specifies CASSRVLNEKLFF.

The table lists this clone with a few counts. The rearrangement joins TRBV18 to TRBJ2-7; tentative D call: TRBD1 (6 bases). This CDR3 is 12 amino acids long. Between the trimmed V and J ends, which lost 1 base and 7 bases, there was a span of 8 bases. Germline CDR1 is KGHSH and CDR2 is LQKENI. This CDR3 is CASSPRGQEQYF. CDR3 nucleotides: TGTGCCAGCTCACCACGGGGGCAGGAGCAGTACTTC. The whole variable domain, filled in from reference TRBV18 and TRBJ2-7, reads NAGVMQNPRHLVRRRGQEARLRCSPMKGHSHVYWYRQLPEEGLKFMVYLQKENIIDESGMPKERFSAEFPKEGPSILRIQQVVRGDSAAYFCASSPRGQEQYFGPGTRLTVT.

About this clone itself: The identical CDR3 is also encoded by other nucleotide sequences in the sample. The chain recombines TRBV28 with TRBJ1-2; D is undetermined. Germline V gene lookup returns CDR1 MDHEN and CDR2 SYDVKM. V gave up 4 bases and J gave up 4 bases, with 10 bases separating them. This CDR3 comprises 13 residues. Written as DNA, the CDR3 is TGTGCCAGCAGTTCAAGCATCTTCTATGGCTACACCTTC. It encodes CASSSSIFYGYTF.

The chain recombines TRBV5-1 with TRBJ2-3, with unresolved D. The germline V gene has CDR1 SGHRS and CDR2 YFSETQ. Trimming took 4 bases from V and 1 from J, leaving 7 bases between them. CDR3 size: 13 residues. The chain's CDR3 is CASSPGRTDTQYF. DNA of the CDR3: TGCGCCAGCAGCCCGGGTCGCACAGATACGCAGTATTTT.

The chain combines TRBV4-2 with TRBJ2-3, with D tentatively TRBD2 (5 bases). The CDR3 length is 16 residues. Germline CDR1 and CDR2: LGHNA and YNFKEQ. V lost 0 bases to trimming and J lost 4 bases, with 14 bases between them. The CDR3: CASSQDPRTGADTQYF. In DNA, the CDR3 is TGTGCCAGCAGCCAAGATCCCCGGACTGGCGCAGATACGCAGTATTTT.

The chain couples TRBV19 to TRBJ1-1; the D gene is possibly TRBD1 (6 bases). The CDR3 covers 16 residues. Trimming cost V 1 base and J 2 bases, with 14 bases left between them. Germline loops: CDR1 LNHDA, CDR2 SQIVND (reference sequence). CDR3 residues: CASSIVSGQTNTEAFF. The DNA of the CDR3 is TGTGCCAGTAGTATAGTAAGCGGACAGACTAACACTGAAGCTTTCTTT.

This chain's CDR3 is CASSPDSSNQPQHF. CDR3 bases: TGTGCCAGCAGTCCCGACAGTTCCAATCAGCCCCAGCATTTT. This sequence joins TRBV6-5 and TRBJ1-5; D might be TRBD1 (5 bases). The CDR3 runs to 14 residues. Trimming cost V 5 bases and J 3 bases, with 11 bases left between them. Germline-derived CDR1 and CDR2 are MNHEY and SVGAGI.

This rearrangement joins TRBV6-6 to TRBJ2-7; the D gene is possibly TRBD1 (5 bases). Trimming took off 2 bases at V and 3 bases at J, with 8 bases between the two ends. Per the germline V gene, CDR1 is MNHNY and CDR2 is SVGAGI (reference sequence). There are 13 residues in the CDR3. CDR3 residues: CASSYMDIYEQYF. In DNA, the CDR3 is TGTGCCAGCAGTTACATGGACATCTACGAGCAGTACTTC.

The chain employs TRBV6-5 and TRBJ2-3, with 10 bases that match TRBD1. The CDR3 runs 15 residues. CDR1 and CDR2 (germline): MNHEY, SVGAGI. V was clipped by 8 bases and J by 1 base; unmatched bases: 6. In DNA form, the CDR3 reads TGTGCCAGCCTGTCTGGGACAGGGGGCACAGATACGCAGTATTTT. Translated: CASLSGTGGTDTQYF.

The chain is built from TRBV7-9 and TRBJ2-5, with 7 bases matching TRBD2. The germline V gene encodes CDR1 SEHNR and CDR2 FQNEAQ (reference sequence). This CDR3 is 18 amino acids long. Unmatched junction bases numbered 15, after V lost 1 base and J lost 4 bases. In nucleotides, the CDR3 is TGTGCCAGCAGCTTAGGATCATTAGCGGGCCCGACGCCAGAGACCCAGTACTTC. Amino acid sequence: CASSLGSLAGPTPETQYF. Combining the CDR3 with reference TRBV7-9 and TRBJ2-5 gives the whole variable domain DTGVSQNPRHKITKRGQNVTFRCDPISEHNRLYWYRQTLGQGPEFLTYFQNEAQLEKSRLLSDRFSAERPKGSFSTLEIQRTEQGDSAMYLCASSLGSLAGPTPETQYFGPGTRLLVL.

This chain uses TRBV19 with TRBJ2-2; D is unclear. Germline lookup yields CDR1 LNHDA and CDR2 SQIVND (reference sequence). CDR3 length: 14 amino acids. V dropped 3 bases and J dropped 2 bases, with 7 bases sitting between them. This CDR3 is CASSINGNTGELFF. The CDR3 nucleotides read TGTGCCAGTAGTATTAACGGTAACACCGGGGAGCTGTTTTTT.

The rearrangement uses TRBV21-1 and TRBJ1-5; the table assigns TRBD1, which was not confirmed against the DNA. TRBV21-1 is reported as a pseudogene. The CDR3 runs 16 residues. In nucleotides, the CDR3 is TGTGCCAGCAGCAAAAGGAGGGACAGGGAGGATCAGCCCCAGCATTTT. Translating gives CASSKRRDREDQPQHF.

The count of this clone is one. The chain recombines TRBV27 with TRBJ2-4, with 8 positions matching TRBD2. The length of the CDR3 is 13 residues. The V gene's germline CDR1 is MNHEY and CDR2 SMNVEV (reference sequence). The trim removed 10 bases at V and 9 bases at J, leaving 11 bases unmatched. Written as DNA, the CDR3 is TGTGCCACCTCCCGGGGGGGTGCGGGCATTCAGTACTTC. Translation: CATSRGGAGIQYF.

This chain uses TRBV11-2 with TRBJ2-3; a weak D match, TRBD1 (6 bases). CDR1 SGHAT and CDR2 FQNNGV come from the germline V gene. V lost 5 bases and J lost 6, with 21 bases in between. The CDR3 totals 16 residues. Written as DNA, the CDR3 is TGTGCCAGCAGCGCCGAGGGGGACCCCGGAGTGGATACGCAGTATTTT. Its translation is CASSAEGDPGVDTQYF.

J is TRBJ2-1 and V is TRBV13; D perhaps matches TRBD2 (7 bases). Germline V CDR1 and CDR2: PRHDT, FYEKMQ (reference sequence). The CDR3 covers 16 residues. With 5 bases removed from V and 6 bases from J, the gap between germline ends came to 20 bases. The CDR3 nucleotides read TGTGCCAGCAGCCGAGGGGGGGAATTCCGGACCAATGAGCAGTTCTTC. It is translated as CASSRGGEFRTNEQFF.

The chain joins TRBV29-1 to TRBJ2-1, with a possible D match to TRBD2 (5 bases). This CDR3 is 13 amino acids long. Trimming pared 6 bases from V and 0 bases from J, leaving 9 bases between. The germline V gene has CDR1 SQVTM and CDR2 ANQGSEA. The CDR3 DNA sequence: TGCAGCGTGTTGGACTTCTCCTACAATGAGCAGTTCTTC. Its translation is CSVLDFSYNEQFF.

This chain uses TRBV29-1 with TRBJ1-1; TRBD1 matches 9 bases. Per the germline V gene, CDR1 is SQVTM and CDR2 is ANQGSEA. The ends lost 5 bases at V and 4 bases at J; junction bases unmatched: 14. The CDR3 extends over 16 amino acids. The CDR3 is CSVNVPGQGRGTEAFF. CDR3 nucleotide sequence: TGCAGCGTTAATGTCCCGGGACAGGGTCGCGGCACTGAAGCTTTCTTT. Filled out from reference TRBV29-1 and TRBJ1-1, the complete variable domain reads SAVISQKPSRDICQRGTSLTIQCQVDSQVTMMFWYRQQPGQSLTLIATANQGSEATYESGFVIDKFPISRPNLTFSTLTVSNMSPEDSSIYLCSVNVPGQGRGTEAFFGQGTRLTVV.